This T cell receptor (beta chain) was observed in a study of shared T cell receptors in the human thymus. Germline CDR1 SGHDN, CDR2 FVKESK. V was pared by 0 bases and J by 6 bases, with 10 bases of the junction left unmatched. The CDR3 has 17 amino acids. Method: immunoSEQ multiplex PCR; TCRdb's copy keeps in-frame clones and lacks some. This sample carries more than 550,000 clones, 87% of them seen once, and the ten largest clones take 0.0094%. These sequences were also reported in another study, on human thymus T cells. That work contributes: Thymic as well as blood repertoires seemed to favor certain V and J genes unevenly.

This chain joins TRBV14 and TRBJ2-2, with 7 positions matching TRBD1. This receptor was obtained from a boy in the first two years of life with a congenital heart defect. The sample consisted of thymocytes. The CDR3: CASSQDVIGQGAGELFF. The CDR3 bases are TGTGCCAGCAGCCAAGATGTGATCGGGCAGGGGGCCGGGGAGCTGTTTTTT.